The 14 T cell receptor beta chains in this list originate from one sample, sequenced in a study of T cell repertoires and Cas9 in healthy adults. TCRdb's table, derived via immunoSEQ multiplex PCR, lists solely in-frame clones and lacks some. The sample has 20,000 to 25,000 clones; about 92% are singletons. The material sequenced was CD4+ effector T cells (CD127+, CD25-, CD137-, CD154-) from PBMCs; culture status not recorded. These receptors were collected from a human donor in good health.

The rearrangement links TRBV20-1 to TRBJ2-7; 7 nucleotides align to TRBD2. Germline V gene lookup returns CDR1 DFQATT and CDR2 SNEGSKA (reference sequence). Trimming took 7 bases from V and 5 from J; bases not matched to a gene: 5. This CDR3 has 11 residues. The CDR3 spells CSVGRGHEQYF. CDR3 nucleotides: TGCAGTGTGGGGAGGGGCCACGAGCAGTACTTC.

The V gene is TRBV5-1, the J gene TRBJ1-6; maybe TRBD1 (5 bases). The CDR3 contains 17 residues. Deletions cut 3 bases from V and 2 bases from J, with 15 bases between. Germline V gene sequence: CDR1 SGHRS, CDR2 YFSETQ. The CDR3 here is CASSWRSGGTYNSPLHF. Here the CDR3 DNA reads TGCGCCAGCAGCTGGCGGTCCGGGGGAACCTATAATTCACCCCTCCACTTT.

The chain has TRBV30 and TRBJ1-2, with D uncertain. The germline gives CDR1 GTSNPN, CDR2 SVGIG (reference sequence). The CDR3 consists of 11 residues. The CDR3 DNA reads TGTGCTACCGGGCGGAACTATGGCTACACCTTC. It yields the protein CATGRNYGYTF. Complete variable domain (other parts from reference TRBV30 and TRBJ1-2): SQTIHQWPATLVQPVGSPLSLECTVEGTSNPNLYWYRQAAGRGLQLLFYSVGIGQISSEVPQNLSASRPQDRQFILSSKKLLLSDSGFYLCATGRNYGYTFGSGTRLTVV.

V usage is TRBV6-5 and J usage is TRBJ1-1; D call uncertain. This CDR3 comprises 15 residues. The germline gives CDR1 MNHEY, CDR2 SVGAGI. V lost 6 bases and J 4 bases, leaving 18 bases between the germline ends. CDR3 protein: CASRTYGRPPTEAFF. CDR3 nucleotide sequence: TGTGCCAGCAGAACATATGGCCGTCCTCCCACTGAAGCTTTCTTT.

The chain couples TRBV11-2 to TRBJ2-2; TRBD2 agrees at 11 bases. The germline V gene encodes CDR1 SGHAT and CDR2 FQNNGV. With 3 bases clipped from V and 5 bases from J, the junction kept 11 bases outside the gene matches. This CDR3 is 18 amino acids long. The CDR3 bases are TGTGCCAGCAGCTTTCGCCCGCTAGCGGGGGGAGATACCGGGGAGCTGTTTTTT. Its protein is CASSFRPLAGGDTGELFF.

The rearrangement links TRBV18 to TRBJ1-2, with D perhaps matching TRBD1 (5 bases). Germline-derived CDR1 and CDR2 are KGHSH and LQKENI. The V end lost 2 bases, the J end lost 4 bases, and 14 bases lay between the germline ends. This CDR3 is 15 amino acids long. The CDR3 is CASSPGAGTGYGYTF. CDR3 nucleotide sequence: TGTGCCAGCTCACCAGGTGCGGGGACCGGCTATGGCTACACCTTC. Full variable domain (missing parts from reference TRBV18 and TRBJ1-2): NAGVMQNPRHLVRRRGQEARLRCSPMKGHSHVYWYRQLPEEGLKFMVYLQKENIIDESGMPKERFSAEFPKEGPSILRIQQVVRGDSAAYFCASSPGAGTGYGYTFGSGTRLTVV.

This chain uses TRBV5-1 with TRBJ1-3, with D maybe TRBD1 (5 bases). The CDR3 is made up of 13 amino acids. CDR1 is SGHRS and CDR2 is YFSETQ in the germline V gene. Trimming removed 4 bases from V and 3 bases from J, with 8 bases in between. CDR3 sequence: CASSPRVGNTIYF. The CDR3 DNA follows: TGCGCCAGCAGCCCCAGGGTTGGAAACACCATATATTTT.

This clone was picked up one time. The chain combines TRBV15 with TRBJ1-3, with D possibly TRBD1 on 5 matching bases. V was clipped by 3 bases and J by 1 base, with 10 bases between them. CDR3 size: 15 residues. Germline V lookup: CDR1 LNHNV, CDR2 YYDKDF (reference sequence). The CDR3 bases are TGTGCCACCAGCAGGGATCAGGGATCTGGAAACACCATATATTTT. It is translated as CATSRDQGSGNTIYF.

A single count supports this clone. V and J are TRBV4-2 and TRBJ2-1; TRBD1 might be the D (5 bases). This CDR3 is 12 amino acids long. CDR1 is LGHNA, CDR2 YNFKEQ, per germline. Trimming removed 0 bases from V and 11 bases from J, with 8 bases in between. The CDR3 bases are TGTGCCAGCAGCCAAGATACAGGACAGCAGTTCTTC. Residues: CASSQDTGQQFF.

CDR3 region: CASSIGDRENEAFF. CDR3 bases: TGTGCCAGTAGTATAGGGGACAGGGAAAATGAAGCTTTCTTT. The chain is built from TRBV19 and TRBJ1-1, with TRBD1 matching over 9 bases. J lost 7 bases, V lost 1 base, and 4 bases had no gene match. The CDR3 has 14 residues. Germline CDR1 and CDR2: LNHDA and SQIVND (reference sequence).

The gene calls are TRBV6-1 and TRBJ1-5; no reliable D call. CDR3 length equals 15 residues. Germline CDR1 MNHNS, CDR2 SASEGT. Trimming left V 7 bases short and J 6 bases short, with 19 bases between. Written as DNA, the CDR3 is TGTGCCAGCACCTTCACCAGGTTTGGGAGTCAGCCCCAGCATTTT. Protein: CASTFTRFGSQPQHF.

The chain combines TRBV28 with TRBJ1-1; 8 nucleotides match TRBD1. With 5 bases clipped from V and 0 bases from J, the junction kept 5 bases outside the gene matches. The V gene's germline CDR1 is MDHEN and CDR2 SYDVKM. The CDR3 length is 15 residues. The CDR3 region has the DNA TGTGCCAGCAGTGAGCACAGGGGGGTGAACACTGAAGCTTTCTTT. It specifies CASSEHRGVNTEAFF.

The chain recombines TRBV10-3 with TRBJ2-2, with 8 bases aligning to TRBD1. After removal of 4 bases from V and 4 bases from J, the junction contained 5 bases not matched to a gene. This CDR3 is built from 15 residues. Looked up from germline, CDR1 is ENHRY and CDR2 is SYGVKD. The CDR3 region is CAISADREGTGELFF. The CDR3, as DNA: TGTGCCATCAGTGCGGACAGGGAAGGCACCGGGGAGCTGTTTTTT.

This chain joins TRBV2 and TRBJ2-3, with 10 bases fitting TRBD2. Germline-derived CDR1 and CDR2 are SNHLY and FYNNEI. The CDR3 totals 16 residues. After removal of 5 bases from V and 2 bases from J, the junction contained 7 bases not matched to a gene. CDR3 sequence (DNA): TGTGCCAGCAGTACGATCACTAGCGGGGTCACAGATACGCAGTATTTT. Residues: CASSTITSGVTDTQYF.